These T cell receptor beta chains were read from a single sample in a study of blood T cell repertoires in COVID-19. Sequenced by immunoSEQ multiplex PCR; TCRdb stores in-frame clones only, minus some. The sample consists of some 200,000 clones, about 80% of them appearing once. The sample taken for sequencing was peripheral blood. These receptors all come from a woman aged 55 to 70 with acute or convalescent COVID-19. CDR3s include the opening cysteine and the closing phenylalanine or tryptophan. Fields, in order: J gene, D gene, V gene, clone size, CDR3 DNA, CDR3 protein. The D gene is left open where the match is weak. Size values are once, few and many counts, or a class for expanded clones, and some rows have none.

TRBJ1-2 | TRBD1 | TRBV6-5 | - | TGTGCCAGCAGTCACCGGGACAGGGGAAACTATGGCTACACCTTC | CASSHRDRGNYGYTF
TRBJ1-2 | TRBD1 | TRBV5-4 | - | TGTGCCAGCAGCTTGTGGAGGGGGCCATACTATGGCTACACCTTC | CASSLWRGPYYGYTF
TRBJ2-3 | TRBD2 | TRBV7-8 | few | TGTGCCAGCAGCTCTAGCGGGGGTTCAGATACGCAGTATTTT | CASSSSGGSDTQYF
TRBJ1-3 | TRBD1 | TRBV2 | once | TGTGCCAGCAGGGCCGGGACAGGTGGCGGAAACACCATATATTTT | CASRAGTGGGNTIYF
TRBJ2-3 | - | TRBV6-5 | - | TGTGCCAGCAACCGGTGGGGAGCAGATACGCAGTATTTT | CASNRWGADTQYF
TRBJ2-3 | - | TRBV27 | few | TGTGCCAGCACCAGGGCAGATACGCAGTATTTT | CASTRADTQYF
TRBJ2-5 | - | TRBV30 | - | TGTGCCTGCAGCTTCAGCGGGCGGCAAGAGACCCAGTACTTC | CACSFSGRQETQYF
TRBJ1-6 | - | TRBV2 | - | TGTGCCAGCAGTGAAATAAGGACAGCTAATAATTCACCCCTCCACTTT | CASSEIRTANNSPLHF
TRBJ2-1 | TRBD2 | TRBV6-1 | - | TGTGCCAGCAGTGAAGCACTAGCGGGTTACTACAATGAGCAGTTCTTC | CASSEALAGYYNEQFF
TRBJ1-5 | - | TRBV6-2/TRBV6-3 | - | TGTGCCAGCAGTTATGATTCAGGGGCGCATCAGCCCCAGCATTTT | CASSYDSGAHQPQHF
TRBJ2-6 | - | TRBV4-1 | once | TGCGCCAGCAGCCCGGTGGAGGTGGGGGCCAATGGGGCCAACGTCCTGACTTTC | CASSPVEVGANGANVLTF
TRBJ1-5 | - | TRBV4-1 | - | TGCGCCAGCAGCCAAGATTATCCAGGGGGCAATCAGCCCCAGCATTTT | CASSQDYPGGNQPQHF
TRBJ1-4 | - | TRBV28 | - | TGTGCCAGCAGGACAGGCCCCAATAATGAAAAACTGTTTTTT | CASRTGPNNEKLFF
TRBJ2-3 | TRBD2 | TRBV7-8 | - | TGTGCCAGTACTAAACTAGCGGGGGGGCGTAGAGATACGCAGTATTTT | CASTKLAGGRRDTQYF
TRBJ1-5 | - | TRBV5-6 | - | TGTGCCAGCAGCTTTGGCCAGGGCCAGCCCCAGCATTTT | CASSFGQGQPQHF
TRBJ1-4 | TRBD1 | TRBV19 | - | TGTGCCAGTAGTAGGGACAGGGGAACCGAAAAACTGTTTTTT | CASSRDRGTEKLFF
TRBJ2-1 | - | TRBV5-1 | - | TGCGCCAGCAGCATAGGGGCCTCCTACAATGAGCAGTTCTTC | CASSIGASYNEQFF
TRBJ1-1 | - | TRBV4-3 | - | TGCGCCAGCAGCCAAGATGGAGGGAGCACTGAAGCTTTCTTT | CASSQDGGSTEAFF
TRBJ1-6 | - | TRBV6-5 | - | TGTGCCAGCGCCGCGCCGTCCTATAATTCACCCCTCCACTTT | CASAAPSYNSPLHF
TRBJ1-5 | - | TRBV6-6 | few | TGTGCCAGCAGTTACTCGTCAGGGGATCAGCCCCAGCATTTT | CASSYSSGDQPQHF
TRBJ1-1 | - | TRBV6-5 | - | TGTGCCAGCAGTTACTCGCGGGTGATGAACACTGAAGCTTTCTTT | CASSYSRVMNTEAFF
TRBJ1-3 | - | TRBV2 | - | TGTGCCAGCAGTGAGCGGACAGCCTCCTTCTCTGGAAACACCATATATTTT | CASSERTASFSGNTIYF
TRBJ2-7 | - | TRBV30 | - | TGTGCCTGGAGTGAGGAGAGCGAGCAGTACTTC | CAWSEESEQYF
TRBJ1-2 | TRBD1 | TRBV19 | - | TGTGCCAGTAGCAGGGACAGGGTGGGCTACACCTTC | CASSRDRVGYTF
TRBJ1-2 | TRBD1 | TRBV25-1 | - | TGTGCCAGCAGTGACAGACAGGGCGCTGGCTACACCTTC | CASSDRQGAGYTF